One and the same sample provided the 19 T cell receptor beta chains below, sequenced in a study of blood T cell repertoires in COVID-19. Repertoires were generated with immunoSEQ multiplex PCR, while TCRdb's copy carries only in-frame clones and drops some. The sample has roughly 49,000 clones, approximately 90% seen once. Sequencing input: peripheral blood. Receptor source: a woman aged 80 or over with acute or convalescent COVID-19.

The chain combines TRBV19 with TRBJ1-1; D unclear. The CDR3 loop spans 16 amino acids. CDR1 is LNHDA, CDR2 SQIVND, per germline (reference sequence). V lost 3 bases to trimming and J lost 0 bases, with 14 bases between them. The CDR3: CASSMGRTLLNTEAFF. DNA of the CDR3: TGTGCCAGTAGTATGGGGAGGACTCTTTTGAACACTGAAGCTTTCTTT.

The V and J genes are TRBV7-2 and TRBJ1-5; TRBD1 aligns across 7 bases. CDR1 and CDR2 (germline): SGHTA, FQGNSA. J lost 2 bases, V lost 6 bases, and 7 bases had no gene match. The CDR3 covers 15 residues. The DNA for the CDR3 is TGTGCCAGCAGACGACAGGGAATTGGCAATCAGCCCCAGCATTTT. It codes for CASRRQGIGNQPQHF.

V and J are TRBV4-3 and TRBJ2-2; 7 positions match TRBD2. The CDR3 consists of 18 residues. J gave up 1 base and V 0 bases, and 8 bases lay outside the gene matches. Germline V lookup: CDR1 LGHNA, CDR2 YSLEER. The CDR3 DNA sequence: TGCGCCAGCAGCCAAGAAATTGTTAGCGGGCGGAACACCGGGGAGCTGTTTTTT. It encodes CASSQEIVSGRNTGELFF.

The chain carries TRBV5-8 and TRBJ1-5; no firm D call. Germline CDR1 is SGHTS and CDR2 is YDEGEE. This CDR3 has 12 amino acids. V was clipped by 1 base and J by 3 bases, with 2 bases between them. This CDR3 is CASSLHNQPQHF. The CDR3 nucleotides are TGTGCCAGCAGCTTGCACAATCAGCCCCAGCATTTT.

As DNA, the CDR3 is TGTGCCAGCTCACCAACCCAGGGGGCGCAGAGCGAAAAACTGTTTTTT. This translates into CASSPTQGAQSEKLFF. The genes are TRBV18 and TRBJ1-4, with 8 bases fitting TRBD1. The CDR3 runs 16 residues. Per the germline V gene, CDR1 is KGHSH and CDR2 is LQKENI. V shed 2 bases and J 8 bases; nucleotides not matched to a gene: 10.

The chain recombines TRBV5-4 with TRBJ2-4; TRBD1 matches 9 bases. Looked up from germline, CDR1 is SGHNT and CDR2 is YYREEE (reference sequence). The CDR3 runs 16 residues. V shed 4 bases, J shed 1 base, and the junction held 6 bases outside the gene matches. CDR3 DNA: TGTGCCAGCAGCCCCGGACAGGGGAGTGCCAAAAACATTCAGTACTTC. Amino acid sequence: CASSPGQGSAKNIQYF.

The rearrangement uses TRBV3-1 (or the pseudogene TRBV3-2) and TRBJ2-2, with 7 bases identical to TRBD2. This CDR3 has 15 amino acids. Trimming removed 6 bases from V and 3 bases from J; junction bases left unmatched: 7. Germline loops: CDR1 LGHDT, CDR2 YNNKEL (reference sequence). Here the CDR3 reads CASSYGTTYTGELFF. The CDR3 coding sequence is TGTGCCAGCAGTTACGGGACTACCTACACCGGGGAGCTGTTTTTT.

The rearrangement links TRBV28 to TRBJ1-1; the D gene is possibly TRBD1 (5 bases). CDR3 length: 15 amino acids. Trimming removed 0 bases at V and 2 bases at J, with 10 bases between. Germline lookup yields CDR1 MDHEN and CDR2 SYDVKM. Here the CDR3 DNA reads TGTGCCAGCAGTTTATGGGGGGGAGGCAACACTGAAGCTTTCTTT. It yields the protein CASSLWGGGNTEAFF.

V gene TRBV21-1 combines with J gene TRBJ1-5; the tabulated D call, TRBD1, remains unverified against the DNA. TRBV21-1 is designated a pseudogene. The CDR3 runs 11 residues. The CDR3 region is CATKGDQPQHF. In DNA, the CDR3 is TGTGCCACCAAGGGGGATCAGCCCCAGCATTTT.

The gene calls are TRBV9 and TRBJ2-2; TRBD1 aligns across 8 bases. The V gene end was trimmed by 2 bases and the J gene end by 6 bases; junction bases not matched to a gene: 12. Germline assignment: CDR1 SGDLS and CDR2 YYNGEE. CDR3 size: 17 residues. CDR3 loop: CASSVRPDRGIAGELFF. The CDR3 DNA sequence: TGTGCCAGCAGCGTCCGACCCGACAGGGGAATAGCCGGGGAGCTGTTTTTT.

The rearrangement uses TRBV7-3 and TRBJ1-2, with unresolved D. The CDR3 loop spans 14 amino acids. Germline-derived CDR1 and CDR2 are SGHTA and FQGTGA. The V gene lost 2 bases and the J gene lost 4 bases, with 11 bases spanning the gap. CDR3 bases: TGTGCCAGCAGCTTAGGCCCCCCAGTCTATGGCTACACCTTC. This encodes CASSLGPPVYGYTF.

This chain connects TRBV12-3 or TRBV12-4 to TRBJ2-2; a possible D gene is TRBD1 (6 bases). Trimming left V 6 bases short and J 6 bases short, with 11 bases between. CDR3 length: 13 residues. CDR3 sequence reads: CASRTTGSGELFF. The DNA for the CDR3 is TGTGCCAGCAGGACCACAGGGTCCGGGGAGCTGTTTTTT.

V is TRBV9 and J is TRBJ2-2; TRBD2 aligns across 10 bases. CDR1 is SGDLS and CDR2 is YYNGEE in the germline V gene. This CDR3 contains 18 residues. V trimming: 0 bases; J trimming: 3 bases; junction bases outside the gene matches: 8. In DNA form, the CDR3 reads TGTGCCAGCAGCGTAGCTGAAGGGGGACTAGCGTACACCGGGGAGCTGTTTTTT. Residues: CASSVAEGGLAYTGELFF.

This chain uses TRBV19 with TRBJ1-1; maybe TRBD1 (6 bases). The germline V gene encodes CDR1 LNHDA and CDR2 SQIVND (reference sequence). This CDR3 has 13 amino acids. V was clipped by 5 bases and J by 4 bases, with 11 bases between them. The CDR3 loop reads CASSQQGSTEAFF. DNA of the CDR3: TGTGCCAGTAGTCAACAGGGATCCACTGAAGCTTTCTTT.

The chain combines TRBV13 with TRBJ1-1; D unresolved. Trimming left V 7 bases short and J 4 bases short, with 19 bases between. Germline V gene data show CDR1 as PRHDT and CDR2 as FYEKMQ (reference sequence). The CDR3 has 15 residues. The CDR3 protein is CASKQTGRWSTEAFF. CDR3 coding DNA: TGTGCCAGCAAACAAACGGGTAGGTGGAGCACTGAAGCTTTCTTT.

The V gene is TRBV5-1, the J gene TRBJ1-2; 10 bases align to TRBD1. With 4 bases clipped from V and 8 bases from J, the junction kept 8 bases outside the gene matches. CDR3 size: 14 residues. Per the germline V gene, CDR1 is SGHRS and CDR2 is YFSETQ. The CDR3, as DNA: TGCGCCAGCAGCCCCCGACAGGGGGCTCGAGGCTACACCTTC. Translation: CASSPRQGARGYTF.

The CDR3 sequence: CASSPVGAHTDTQYF. The DNA for the CDR3 is TGTGCCAGTAGTCCCGTGGGGGCCCACACAGATACGCAGTATTTT. The chain uses TRBV19 and TRBJ2-3, with D tentatively TRBD1 (6 bases). This CDR3 has 15 residues. The germline V gene encodes CDR1 LNHDA and CDR2 SQIVND (reference sequence). The V end lost 5 bases, the J end lost 2 bases, and 14 bases lay between the germline ends.

This chain connects TRBV9 to TRBJ1-2; TRBD1 is a possible D gene (5 bases). The V gene's germline CDR1 is SGDLS and CDR2 YYNGEE. Trimming took off 6 bases at V and 0 bases at J, with 12 bases between the two ends. The CDR3 is 14 residues long. CDR3 nucleotide sequence: TGTGCCAGCAAGGGCGGGGGTACTAACTATGGCTACACCTTC. This sequence encodes CASKGGGTNYGYTF. The full variable domain, its missing parts supplied by reference TRBV9 and TRBJ1-2, is DSGVTQTPKHLITATGQRVTLRCSPRSGDLSVYWYQQSLDQGLQFLIQYYNGEERAKGNILERFSAQQFPDLHSELNLSSLELGDSALYFCASKGGGTNYGYTFGSGTRLTVV.

The chain employs TRBV18 and TRBJ1-2; 8 bases are a match to TRBD1. The germline V gene encodes CDR1 KGHSH and CDR2 LQKENI. The CDR3 is 13 residues long. V lost 3 bases, J lost 4 bases, and 1 base stayed unmatched. The CDR3 region is CASSPTGVYGYTF. CDR3 sequence (DNA): TGTGCCAGCTCACCGACAGGGGTCTATGGCTACACCTTC. Supplemented by reference TRBV18 and TRBJ1-2, the full variable domain reads NAGVMQNPRHLVRRRGQEARLRCSPMKGHSHVYWYRQLPEEGLKFMVYLQKENIIDESGMPKERFSAEFPKEGPSILRIQQVVRGDSAAYFCASSPTGVYGYTFGSGTRLTVV.